Listed here are 14 T cell receptor beta chains from one sample, sequenced in a study of shared clonotypes between healthy human individuals. TCRdb's copy holds only in-frame clones and misses some; the assay was immunoSEQ multiplex PCR. The sample has roughly 86,000 clones; roughly three quarters are singletons. Sequencing was done on a sample of memory CD8+ T cells sorted from blood. Indicated subset: CD45RO+ cells pooled with CCR7-negative TemRA cells. The source is a man younger than 45 in good health.

The chain uses TRBV9 and TRBJ2-3; 7 bases are shared with TRBD2. Per germline, CDR1 SGDLS and CDR2 YYNGEE. This CDR3 comprises 17 residues. The V segment lost 3 bases and the J segment 0 bases; nucleotides outside the gene matches: 10. The CDR3 DNA follows: TGTGCCAGCAGCGCCGGACTAGTGCGACTTAGCACAGATACGCAGTATTTT. The encoded protein is CASSAGLVRLSTDTQYF.

V is TRBV14 and J is TRBJ1-5; D unclear. The ends were cut back, 2 bases at V and 7 bases at J, with 24 bases in the middle. Germline-derived CDR1 and CDR2 are SGHDN and FVKESK. The CDR3 extends over 18 amino acids. In DNA, the CDR3 is TGTGCCAGCAGCCAAATCCTAGGACCGGGCTCAGGATTCCAGCCCCAGCATTTT. Translation: CASSQILGPGSGFQPQHF.

This clone was counted ten times or more. Other DNA sequences in this sample translate to the same CDR3. This sequence joins TRBV15 and TRBJ2-6; D perhaps matches TRBD1 (6 bases). Per the germline V gene, CDR1 is LNHNV and CDR2 is YYDKDF (reference sequence). The CDR3 covers 16 residues. V lost 0 bases to trimming and J lost 0 bases, with 6 bases between them. The CDR3 DNA follows: TGTGCCACCAGCAGAGAAGGGGGCTCTGGGGCCAACGTCCTGACTTTC. Protein product: CATSREGGSGANVLTF.

Note on this clone: This CDR3 is also generated by other DNA sequences in the sample. The V call is TRBV4-1, the J call TRBJ1-5; D may be TRBD1 (5 bases). The V end lost 0 bases, the J end lost 4 bases, and 10 bases lay between the germline ends. This CDR3 is built from 15 residues. From germline, CDR1 is MGHRA and CDR2 YSYEKL. The CDR3 bases are TGCGCCAGCAGCCAAGACCAGGGTAGTAATCAGCCCCAGCATTTT. It translates to CASSQDQGSNQPQHF.

The chain carries TRBV7-3 and TRBJ2-1; 7 positions match TRBD1. The CDR3 runs 15 residues. V gave up 5 bases and J gave up 8 bases; unmatched junction bases: 12. Per the germline V gene, CDR1 is SGHTA and CDR2 is FQGTGA. The CDR3 sequence: CASSRDRVQIDEQFF. The CDR3 DNA reads as TGTGCCAGCAGCAGAGACAGGGTGCAGATAGATGAGCAGTTCTTC.

The rearrangement uses TRBV5-1 and TRBJ1-2; 7 bases are shared with TRBD1. This CDR3 has 15 residues. V lost 0 bases, J lost 5 bases, and 7 bases stayed unmatched. Germline CDR1 and CDR2: SGHRS and YFSETQ. The CDR3 DNA reads as TGCGCCAGCAGCTTGGCCGACGCAGGGGGTTATGGCTACACCTTC. Protein sequence: CASSLADAGGYGYTF.

The chain has TRBV5-6 and TRBJ1-1; D not resolved. Germline CDR1 SGHDT, CDR2 YYEEEE. The ends were cut back, 0 bases at V and 0 bases at J, with 6 bases in the middle. The CDR3 covers 14 residues. The CDR3 nucleotides are TGTGCCAGCAGCTTGGCTCAGATGAACACTGAAGCTTTCTTT. This sequence encodes CASSLAQMNTEAFF.

The chain has TRBV10-2 and TRBJ2-7; possibly TRBD1 or TRBD2 for D (5 bases each). The CDR3 length is 16 residues. V lost 4 bases, J lost 0 bases, and 16 bases lay in between. From germline, CDR1 is WSHSY and CDR2 SAAADI. The CDR3 protein is CASSVNLGGSSYEQYF. The CDR3 DNA reads TGCGCCAGCAGTGTGAATCTTGGGGGAAGCTCCTACGAGCAGTACTTC.

The rearrangement links TRBV9 to TRBJ2-5; 7 bases agree with TRBD2. CDR1 is SGDLS and CDR2 is YYNGEE in the germline V gene. The CDR3 contains 17 residues. J lost 5 bases, V lost 0 bases, and 13 bases had no gene match. The CDR3 DNA reads TGTGCCAGCAGCGTAGACCCCGTCGGACTAGTAGTGGAGACCCAGTACTTC. Translating it yields CASSVDPVGLVVETQYF.

The chain employs TRBV4-3 and TRBJ2-3, with 10 bases that match TRBD1. Germline CDR1 LGHNA, CDR2 YSLEER. V lost 1 base and J lost 2; bases outside the gene matches: 6. This CDR3 region has 17 residues. The CDR3 spells CASSQGAGTGDTDTQYF. CDR3 nucleotides: TGCGCCAGCAGCCAAGGTGCCGGGACAGGGGACACAGATACGCAGTATTTT.

The CDR3 reads CASSLAGFGNTIYF. The CDR3 DNA reads as TGTGCCAGCAGCCTAGCAGGGTTCGGAAACACCATATATTTT. The J gene is TRBJ1-3, the V gene TRBV4-2; tentative D call: TRBD1 (5 bases). The CDR3 loop spans 14 amino acids. The germline gives CDR1 LGHNA, CDR2 YNFKEQ. Trimming took 4 bases from V and 4 from J, leaving 11 bases between them.

J is TRBJ2-1 and V is TRBV5-5, with 11 bases aligning to TRBD2. The germline V gene has CDR1 SGHKS and CDR2 YYEKEE (reference sequence). V trimming: 0 bases; J trimming: 7 bases; junction bases outside the gene matches: 6. The CDR3 sequence is 16 residues long. The CDR3 is CASSLGASGRWNEQFF. Written as DNA, the CDR3 is TGTGCCAGCAGCTTGGGGGCTAGCGGGAGGTGGAATGAGCAGTTCTTC.

CDR3 bases: TGTGCCTGGAATCGACAGGAGAATCAGCCCCAGCATTTT. This codes for CAWNRQENQPQHF. The V and J genes are TRBV30 and TRBJ1-5, with D possibly TRBD1 on 6 matching bases. Germline-derived CDR1 and CDR2 are GTSNPN and SVGIG (reference sequence). V gave up 4 bases and J gave up 4 bases, with 11 bases separating them. CDR3 length: 13 residues.

This clone was counted a single time. This chain joins TRBV2 and TRBJ2-1; the match to TRBD2 covers 15 bases. In germline, CDR1 is SNHLY, CDR2 FYNNEI. Trimming at V came to 0 bases and at J to 10 bases, leaving 4 bases not matched to a gene. This CDR3 contains 16 residues. DNA of the CDR3: TGTGCCAGCAGTGAAGCGGGGACTAGCGGGAGGCTAGAGCAGTTCTTC. Its protein product is CASSEAGTSGRLEQFF.